These 13 T cell receptor beta chains came from one sample sequenced in a study of Ad26.COV2.S vaccination and SARS-CoV-2 variants. Sequencing was performed with immunoSEQ multiplex PCR; in TCRdb, only in-frame clones are kept and a portion is missing. The table records about 420,000 clones, approximately 88% of them present only once. Treatment described: about 20 received Ad26.COV2.S at low or high dose, single or two shots; about 5 received placebo; per-sample allocation not given. Samples were taken on day 63 after the first vaccine or placebo injection. This specimen was peripheral blood, taken in a trial of Ad26.COV2.S vaccine versus placebo. Receptor source: a person aged 18-60 years who received the Ad26.COV2.S COVID-19 vaccine or a placebo.

This chain joins TRBV11-1 and TRBJ2-1, with D tentatively TRBD2 (5 bases). Germline assignment: CDR1 SGHAT and CDR2 FQDESV (reference sequence). The CDR3 runs 13 residues. The V end lost 10 bases, the J end lost 6 bases, and 16 bases lay between the germline ends. The CDR3 nucleotides read TGTGCCACCCTCCCCGGGATTAGCAATGAGCAGTTCTTC. This gives the protein CATLPGISNEQFF.

The chain employs TRBV6-2 or TRBV6-3 and TRBJ1-5; weak D call: TRBD1 (5 bases). Germline CDR1 is MNHEY and CDR2 is SVGEGT. V gave up 4 bases and J gave up 4 bases, with 14 bases separating them. This CDR3 spans 15 amino acids. DNA of the CDR3: TGTGCCAGCAGTTTTTTAGGGGACGGGAATCAGCCCCAGCATTTT. Translated: CASSFLGDGNQPQHF.

The chain links TRBV4-1 to TRBJ1-5; tentatively, D is TRBD1 (5 bases). CDR1 MGHRA and CDR2 YSYEKL come from the germline V gene. V shed 3 bases and J shed 8 bases, with 11 bases lying between them. This CDR3 comprises 13 residues. CDR3 sequence (DNA): TGCGCCAGCAGCCAGGGGAGGGGAGAGCCCCAGCATTTT. As protein: CASSQGRGEPQHF.

V gene TRBV29-1 combines with J gene TRBJ2-3, with TRBD2 matching over 15 bases. CDR3 length: 16 residues. CDR1 SQVTM and CDR2 ANQGSEA come from the germline V gene. Trimming at V came to 6 bases and at J to 5 bases, leaving 9 bases not matched to a gene. CDR3 nucleotides: TGCAGCGTGGCACCTGGACTAGCGGGGGGGCAAGATACGCAGTATTTT. Protein product: CSVAPGLAGGQDTQYF.

The CDR3 DNA reads as TGTGCCAGTAGTTTGGGGGACTACGAGCAGTACTTC. It encodes CASSLGDYEQYF. The V call is TRBV19, the J call TRBJ2-7; D might be TRBD1 or TRBD2, each matching 5 bases. Germline V gene lookup returns CDR1 LNHDA and CDR2 SQIVND (reference sequence). The ends were cut back, 5 bases at V and 3 bases at J, with 8 bases in the middle. The CDR3 sequence is 12 residues long.

The V call is TRBV25-1, the J call TRBJ2-7, with 7 bases fitting TRBD1. V was pared by 6 bases and J by 5 bases, with 13 bases of the junction left unmatched. The CDR3 is 15 amino acids. Germline V CDR1 and CDR2: MGHDK, SYGVNS. The CDR3 DNA follows: TGTGCCAGCAGAGAAACAGGGGCGGGCGGCCACGAGCAGTACTTC. Translated: CASRETGAGGHEQYF.

This clone has just a few counts. The V call is TRBV7-8, the J call TRBJ2-7; D remains unclear. CDR1 is SGHVS, CDR2 FQNEAQ, per germline. CDR3 length equals 11 residues. V was clipped by 5 bases and J by 2 bases, with 4 bases between them. The CDR3 spells CASSVTYEQYF. CDR3 coding DNA: TGTGCCAGCAGCGTCACCTACGAGCAGTACTTC.

The rearrangement links TRBV7-2 to TRBJ1-2; 9 nucleotides line up with TRBD1. This CDR3 has 15 amino acids. J lost 8 bases, V lost 4 bases, and 11 bases had no gene match. The germline gives CDR1 SGHTA, CDR2 FQGNSA. DNA of the CDR3: TGTGCCAGCAGCTACGGACAGGGGACATGGAGCGGCTACACCTTC. Protein sequence: CASSYGQGTWSGYTF.

This chain connects TRBV18 to TRBJ1-4; 8 nucleotides align to TRBD1. V shed 6 bases, J shed 7 bases, and the junction held 7 bases outside the gene matches. Germline CDR1 is KGHSH and CDR2 is LQKENI. This CDR3 region has 14 residues. The CDR3 reads CASSADRGGEKLFF. The DNA for the CDR3 is TGTGCCAGCTCTGCCGACAGGGGAGGTGAAAAACTGTTTTTT.

Only a few counts were recorded for this clone. The chain carries TRBV6-2 or TRBV6-3 and TRBJ2-2; D is possibly TRBD2 (5 bases). Looked up from germline, CDR1 is MNHEY and CDR2 is SVGEGT. The CDR3 sequence is 15 residues long. Deletions cut 5 bases from V and 0 bases from J, with 10 bases between. The DNA of the CDR3 is TGTGCCAGCAGTCGCGAGGGTGCGAACACCGGGGAGCTGTTTTTT. It translates to CASSREGANTGELFF.

This clone was picked up one time. This sample includes further DNA sequences coding for the same CDR3. This CDR3 reads CASSSGTGGREQFF. The CDR3 DNA sequence: TGTGCCAGCAGCAGCGGGACAGGGGGTCGGGAGCAGTTCTTC. The chain is built from TRBV7-9 and TRBJ2-1; the match to TRBD1 covers 11 bases. V lost 5 bases to trimming and J lost 10 bases; unmatched junction nucleotides: 7. CDR1 SEHNR and CDR2 FQNEAQ come from the germline V gene (reference sequence). The CDR3 has 14 amino acids.

This chain uses TRBV7-2 with TRBJ2-7, with a possible D match to TRBD2 (5 bases). V shed 1 base and J shed 4 bases, with 11 bases lying between them. Germline values: CDR1 SGHTA, CDR2 FQGNSA. The CDR3 has 14 amino acids. The CDR3: CASSLEVGIYEQYF. The DNA of the CDR3 is TGTGCCAGCAGCTTAGAAGTCGGGATTTACGAGCAGTACTTC.

This rearrangement joins TRBV30 to TRBJ1-1; unclear D gene. Germline CDR1 and CDR2: GTSNPN and SVGIG (reference sequence). This CDR3 is 11 amino acids long. Deletions cut 3 bases from V and 8 bases from J, with 10 bases between. The CDR3 nucleotides are TGTGCCTGGAGGAAAGGAGAAGAAGCTTTCTTT. Its translation is CAWRKGEEAFF.